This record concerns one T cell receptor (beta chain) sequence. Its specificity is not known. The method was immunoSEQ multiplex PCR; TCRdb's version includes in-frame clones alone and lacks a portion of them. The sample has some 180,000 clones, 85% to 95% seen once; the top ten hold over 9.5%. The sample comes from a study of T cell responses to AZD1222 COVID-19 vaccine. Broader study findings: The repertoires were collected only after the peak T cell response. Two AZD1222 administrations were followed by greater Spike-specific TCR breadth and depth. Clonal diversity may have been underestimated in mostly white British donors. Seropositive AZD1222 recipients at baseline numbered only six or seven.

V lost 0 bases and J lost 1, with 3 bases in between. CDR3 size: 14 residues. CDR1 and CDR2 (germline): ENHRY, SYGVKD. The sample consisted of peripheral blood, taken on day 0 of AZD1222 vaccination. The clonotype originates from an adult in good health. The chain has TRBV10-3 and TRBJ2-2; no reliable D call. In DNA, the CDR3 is TGTGCCATCAGTGAGTCACAGAACACCGGGGAGCTGTTTTTT. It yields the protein CAISESQNTGELFF.